This is a list of T cell receptor beta chains from one sample in a study of blood T cells in healthy people across ages. TCRdb called the 5' RACE reads again in MiXCR, with one record for every CDR3 protein. The table shows over 700,000 distinct CDR3 sequences, with about 55% occurring only once. The sample taken for sequencing was blood. The receptors originated from a man older than 75 in good health. Each CDR3 is given with its conserved first and last residue.

TRBJ1-2	TRBV20-1	16	CSARPGQGTTNYGYTF
-	TRBV6-2/TRBV6-3	15	CAGRETGSSYNEQYF
TRBJ2-6	TRBV5-1	19	CASSLVPQGGQSGANVLTF
TRBJ1-1	TRBV9	13	CASSVDLNTEAFF
TRBJ2-1	TRBV7-2	16	CASSPRRGTSGDEQFF
TRBJ2-7	TRBV18	12	CASSSQVYEQYF
TRBJ2-1	TRBV18	15	CAGSPPSSGIDEQFF
TRBJ1-2	TRBV29-1	11	CSGTRGDGYTF
TRBJ2-1	TRBV5-1	16	CASSWGGSRGYNEQFF
TRBJ2-7	TRBV18	15	CASSPGTGGLYEQYF
TRBJ2-1	TRBV6-2/TRBV6-3	18	CASPGTAGLAGTYNEQFF
TRBJ2-7	TRBV6-5	15	CASSSRQRTPYEQYF
TRBJ1-1	TRBV20-1	11	CSGDSYTEAFF
TRBJ2-1	TRBV7-2	16	CASSFGGQGRGNEQFF
TRBJ2-1	TRBV20-1	13	CSARAVSYNEQFF
TRBJ2-1	TRBV4-1	13	CASSQALVQEQFF
TRBJ2-7	TRBV28	12	CASSFARYEQYF
TRBJ1-6	TRBV27	15	CASSWGTGASTPLHF
TRBJ2-7	TRBV6-2/TRBV6-3	16	CASSYTQLAAVYEQYF
TRBJ2-3	TRBV5-6	15	CASSFRTSGTDTQYF
TRBJ1-4	TRBV15	15	CATSRSPDRREKLFF
TRBJ2-2	TRBV24-1	15	CATSDPGTQTGELFF
TRBJ2-7	TRBV29-1	14	CSVGTKLTGNEQYF
TRBJ2-5	TRBV6-5	16	CASSSRLAGGGETQYF
TRBJ2-6	TRBV27	17	CASSSLAVPSGANVLTF
TRBJ2-7	TRBV10-3	11	CAIRQHYEQYF
TRBJ2-7	TRBV7-9	12	CASSPTEGEQYF
TRBJ2-7	TRBV9	13	CASSVAPLAEQYF
TRBJ1-5	TRBV7-2	15	CASSLGGYGNQPQHF
TRBJ2-1	TRBV24-1	15	CATSSQGNRGNEQFF
TRBJ2-7	TRBV27	13	CASSDTGGYEQYF
TRBJ1-5	TRBV16	15	CASSPLIQGSQPQHF
TRBJ2-3	TRBV10-3	14	CAISDRVPLRYAYF
-	TRBV27	11	CASRSRDEQYF
TRBJ2-1	TRBV14	20	CASSQARLAGGTSSYNEQFF
TRBJ2-5	TRBV7-2	15	CASNLGGYSYNEQYF
TRBJ1-1	TRBV29-1	17	CSVEPPQGARFHTEAFF
TRBJ1-2	TRBV20-1	12	CSAPTGLYGYTF
TRBJ2-4	TRBV12-3/TRBV12-4	14	CASSRVSGYNEQYF
TRBJ2-7	TRBV6-6	15	CASSTGSGRIYEQYF
TRBJ2-5	TRBV5-1	15	CASSLDPGWQETQYF
TRBJ2-7	TRBV12-3/TRBV12-4	16	CATLSGGDSRSTEQYF
TRBJ2-1	TRBV3-1	15	CASSQEASGSNEQFF
TRBJ2-3	TRBV5-1	15	CASSFQGGRTDTQYF
TRBJ2-7	TRBV27	12	CATGIRGGEQYF
TRBJ2-1	TRBV7-2	16	CASSPSPRVLANEQFF
TRBJ1-2	TRBV12-3/TRBV12-4	14	CASSLTGTTYGYTF
TRBJ2-1	TRBV5-1	16	CASGSIAGGPYNEQFF
TRBJ2-7	TRBV4-2	17	CASSQGGGLAASYEQYF
TRBJ1-3	TRBV14	14	CASSQAISGNTIYF